The sequence of this T cell receptor (beta chain) was determined in a study of cytomegalovirus exposure and HLA in healthy donors. PCR was performed using 60 Vbeta and 13 Jbeta primers. The method was immunoSEQ multiplex PCR; TCRdb's version includes in-frame clones alone and lacks a portion of them. Altogether about 160,000 clones are present, about 85% being singletons, with the ten largest covering roughly 2.1%. The sample was PBMCs. The sequence came from a man between 18 and 35 years old in good health and CMV-seronegative.

Written as DNA, the CDR3 is TGTGCCAGCAGCGAAGGGACAGGGGATCTCTACGAGCAGTACTTC. Amino acid sequence: CASSEGTGDLYEQYF. The chain links TRBV7-2 to TRBJ2-7; TRBD1 agrees at 10 bases. The germline V gene encodes CDR1 SGHTA and CDR2 FQGNSA. Germline trimming cut 5 bases from V and 3 bases from J; bases unmatched to any gene: 7. CDR3 length: 15 amino acids.